The sequence of this TCR beta chain was determined in a study of cytomegalovirus exposure and HLA in healthy donors. In the study overall: Per a later analysis, the approximately 690 first-cohort and more than 100 validation repertoires shared one platform. Study conclusions and caveats: Most TCR sequences showed up rarely, but some public TCRs showed up in many donors. It was reported that the classifier diagnosed cytomegalovirus status with high specificity and sensitivity in both the original and validation cohorts. A subsequent analysis found that TCR clusters from the first cohort also tended to co-occur in the 110 or so validation repertoires, with approximately 95% of cluster scores above 0.

CDR3 length equals 15 residues. The junction had 3 bases not matched to a gene; V was cut back by 1 base and J by 3 bases. The germline V gene encodes CDR1 SGHDN and CDR2 FVKESK. Here immunoSEQ multiplex PCR was the method, and the copy in TCRdb shows in-frame clones only, minus some. The sample records more than 90,000 clones, approximately 90% being singletons. Concerning this clone itself: No antigen is known for it.

The receptor comes from a man younger than 35 in good health and CMV-seropositive. The sequenced material came from PBMCs. The chain links TRBV14 to TRBJ1-5, with 7 bases lining up with TRBD1. Here the CDR3 DNA reads TGTGCCAGCAGCCAAGCAGGGGGGTCCAATCAGCCCCAGCATTTT. Protein product: CASSQAGGSNQPQHF.